The 5 T cell receptor beta chains reported below all come from one sample, sequenced in a study of T-cell memory formation after mild COVID-19. Via MiXCR, TCRdb re-called the 5' RACE reads, giving one row per CDR3 protein. The data hold under 450,000 distinct CDR3 sequences, with around a quarter observed a single time. Sequenced input: PBMCs or a T cell subset sorted from them (not recorded which). These receptors originate from an adult woman who had mild COVID-19 (a few samples of this study predate the infection). Cell type and time point are not known.

J is TRBJ2-5 and V is TRBV7-8; possible D gene TRBD2, 5 bases. The V and J ends lost 7 bases and 2 bases respectively, with 14 bases between them. CDR1 is SGHVS, CDR2 FQNEAQ, per germline. The CDR3 runs to 14 residues. The CDR3 reads CASKARTAQETQYF. For the CDR3, the DNA is TGTGCCAGCAAGGCCCGGACTGCACAAGAGACCCAGTACTTC.

This chain connects TRBV14 to TRBJ2-6, with 9 bases matching TRBD1. CDR3 length: 19 amino acids. J was trimmed by 2 bases and V by 4 bases; bases with no gene match: 12. CDR1 SGHDN and CDR2 FVKESK come from the germline V gene. CDR3 nucleotide sequence: TGTGCCAGCAGCCGAACCATGGACAGGGGAATGGCTGGGGCCAACGTCCTGACTTTC. Protein product: CASSRTMDRGMAGANVLTF.

This clonotype was found a few times. This rearrangement joins TRBV7-2 to TRBJ2-1; D unresolved. The CDR3 spans 12 residues. The ends were cut back, 5 bases at V and 8 bases at J, with 10 bases in the middle. The germline CDR1 and CDR2 sequences are SGHTA and FQGNSA. The chain's CDR3 is CASSPRTDEQFF. CDR3 sequence (DNA): TGTGCCAGCAGCCCTAGAACGGATGAGCAGTTCTTC.

The CDR3 protein is CASREAGGTNEQYF. DNA of the CDR3: TGTGCCAGCAGGGAAGCGGGAGGGACTAACGAGCAGTACTTC. J is TRBJ2-7 and V is TRBV25-1, with TRBD2 identical over 10 bases. The CDR3 consists of 14 residues. The V and J ends lost 6 bases and 5 bases, in that order; junction bases with no gene match: 7. CDR1 is MGHDK and CDR2 is SYGVNS in the germline V gene.

The V and J genes are TRBV3-1 and TRBJ2-1, with 8 bases aligning to TRBD1. Germline CDR1 is LGHDT and CDR2 is YNNKEL (reference sequence). V was pared by 1 base and J by 8 bases, with 10 bases of the junction left unmatched. The CDR3 runs 16 residues. The CDR3 DNA is TGTGCCAGCAGCCAAGGAGGCCTGGGACAGGTGGATGAGCAGTTCTTC. Its translation: CASSQGGLGQVDEQFF.